The present TCR beta chain was sequenced within a study of cytomegalovirus exposure and HLA in healthy donors. About the study: Among the 300 to 500 genotyped donors, approximately 81% were placed in the Caucasian-associated ancestry cluster.

The donors, nominally healthy at sampling, likely had unrecorded immune exposures. PCR was performed using 60 Vbeta and 13 Jbeta primers. Generated by immunoSEQ multiplex PCR, the TCRdb table keeps only in-frame clones and is missing some. Found here are 100,000 to 150,000 clones, 81% of them singletons; the top ten hold around 2%. The CDR3 has 16 amino acids. The V and J ends lost 4 bases and 5 bases, in that order; junction bases with no gene match: 10. Germline CDR1 reads MNHEY; CDR2 reads SMNVEV (reference sequence). About this clone: Its target is unknown.

Findings of the study overall: Looking again later, the authors saw that most CMV-associated TCR beta chains seemed HLA-restricted.

This sequence joins TRBV27 and TRBJ2-5; 10 bases fit TRBD2. Specimen: PBMCs. This sequence was found in a man younger than 30 in good health and CMV-seronegative. This CDR3 is CASSYSKRGGRETQYF. DNA of the CDR3: TGTGCCAGCAGTTATTCTAAGCGGGGGGGCCGTGAGACCCAGTACTTC.